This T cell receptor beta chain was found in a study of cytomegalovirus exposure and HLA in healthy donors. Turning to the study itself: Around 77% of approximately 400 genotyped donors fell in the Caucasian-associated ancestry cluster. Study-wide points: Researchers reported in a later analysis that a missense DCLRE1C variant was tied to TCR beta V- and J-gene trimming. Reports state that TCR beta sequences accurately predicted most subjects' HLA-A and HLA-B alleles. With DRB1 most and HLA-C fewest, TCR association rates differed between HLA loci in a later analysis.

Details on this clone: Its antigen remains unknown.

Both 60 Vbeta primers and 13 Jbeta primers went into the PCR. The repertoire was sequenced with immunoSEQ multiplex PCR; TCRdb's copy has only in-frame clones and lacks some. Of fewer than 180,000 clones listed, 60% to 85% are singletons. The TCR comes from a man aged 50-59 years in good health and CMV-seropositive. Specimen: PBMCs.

DNA of the CDR3: TGTGCCAGCAGCCCCCGGACAGGGACCAGCATTCAGTACTTC. Translated, it gives CASSPRTGTSIQYF. V usage is TRBV9 and J usage is TRBJ2-4, with 8 bases fitting TRBD1. CDR3 length: 14 amino acids. After removal of 4 bases from V and 9 bases from J, the junction contained 9 bases not matched to a gene. Germline lookup yields CDR1 SGDLS and CDR2 YYNGEE.